Presented here are 19 T cell receptor beta chains from one specimen sequenced in a study of OX40 agonist ivuxolimab in advanced cancers. Generated by immunoSEQ multiplex PCR, the TCRdb table keeps only in-frame clones and is missing some. The sample yields approximately 100,000 clones, 90% seen once. This material consisted of CD4+ or CD8+ T cells sorted from blood, taken in a trial of the OX40 agonist ivuxolimab. Every receptor here comes from an adult with an advanced solid tumor such as melanoma, head and neck, liver or kidney cancer.

The chain links TRBV2 to TRBJ2-1; 12 bases align to TRBD2. Germline V gene lookup returns CDR1 SNHLY and CDR2 FYNNEI. V shed 10 bases, J shed 2 bases, and the junction held 0 bases outside the gene matches. This CDR3 contains 13 residues. This CDR3 reads CATSGGAYNEQFF. The CDR3 bases are TGTGCCACTAGCGGGGGGGCCTACAATGAGCAGTTCTTC.

The chain carries TRBV5-1 and TRBJ2-3; 10 bases line up with TRBD2. Germline V lookup: CDR1 SGHRS, CDR2 YFSETQ. This CDR3 spans 15 amino acids. V trimming: 4 bases; J trimming: 5 bases; junction bases outside the gene matches: 7. In DNA form, the CDR3 reads TGCGCCAGCAGCCCAGCGGGGGGGCCCGAAGATACGCAGTATTTT. Its protein product is CASSPAGGPEDTQYF. The complete variable domain, with remaining parts taken from reference TRBV5-1 and TRBJ2-3, reads KAGVTQTPRYLIKTRGQQVTLSCSPISGHRSVSWYQQTPGQGLQFLFEYFSETQRNKGNFPGRFSGRQFSNSRSEMNVSTLELGDSALYLCASSPAGGPEDTQYFGPGTRLTVL.

This chain links TRBV6-6 with TRBJ1-1; 7 bases agree with TRBD1. V shed 6 bases, J shed 2 bases, and the junction held 9 bases outside the gene matches. Germline CDR1 MNHNY, CDR2 SVGAGI (reference sequence). The CDR3 loop spans 15 amino acids. CDR3 sequence: CASRGMTGTNTEAFF. CDR3 in DNA: TGTGCCAGCAGGGGAATGACAGGGACCAACACTGAAGCTTTCTTT.

The rearrangement links TRBV9 to TRBJ2-2; D may match TRBD1 or TRBD2 (6 bases each). Between the trimmed V and J ends, which lost 0 bases and 7 bases, there was a span of 19 bases. The germline gives CDR1 SGDLS, CDR2 YYNGEE. The CDR3 has 17 amino acids. The CDR3 region is CASSVGLGGQNLGELFF. The CDR3 coding sequence is TGTGCCAGCAGCGTAGGTTTGGGAGGACAGAACCTCGGGGAGCTGTTTTTT.

The chain joins TRBV7-2 to TRBJ1-5; TRBD1 might be the D (6 bases). Per the germline V gene, CDR1 is SGHTA and CDR2 is FQGNSA. The V and J ends lost 4 bases and 10 bases respectively, with 11 bases between them. There are 12 residues in the CDR3. DNA for the CDR3: TGTGCCAGCAGCTACTCACAGGGACCCCAGCATTTT. It translates to CASSYSQGPQHF.

The rearrangement links TRBV5-8 to TRBJ1-2; D is unclear. Germline values: CDR1 SGHTS, CDR2 YDEGEE. The CDR3 has 10 amino acids. The V gene lost 4 bases and the J gene lost 8 bases, with 6 bases spanning the gap. CDR3 bases: TGTGCCAGCAGCAGGTTGGGCTACACCTTC. Its translation: CASSRLGYTF.

The gene calls are TRBV6-5 and TRBJ2-7, with 12 bases aligning to TRBD1. Germline V gene data show CDR1 as MNHEY and CDR2 as SVGAGI. Trimming removed 6 bases from V and 2 bases from J; junction bases left unmatched: 2. This CDR3 has 14 residues. The CDR3 DNA follows: TGTGCCAGCAGGGGGACAGGGGGCCCCTACGAGCAGTACTTC. It encodes CASRGTGGPYEQYF.

The CDR3 loop is CASSPRGVPDTQYF. DNA of the CDR3: TGTGCCAGCTCACCCCGAGGGGTGCCAGATACGCAGTATTTT. V usage is TRBV18 and J usage is TRBJ2-3; TRBD1 or TRBD2 may be the D gene (5 bases each). The CDR3 loop spans 14 amino acids. Trimming took 3 bases from V and 4 from J, leaving 11 bases between them. The germline CDR1 and CDR2 sequences are KGHSH and LQKENI.

The chain links TRBV7-8 to TRBJ1-1, with D perhaps matching TRBD1 (5 bases). Deletions cut 5 bases from V and 1 base from J, with 14 bases between. The germline CDR1 and CDR2 sequences are SGHVS and FQNEAQ. CDR3 length: 15 residues. The CDR3 reads CASSLTRDQNTEAFF. The CDR3 region has the DNA TGTGCCAGCAGCCTAACGAGGGACCAGAACACTGAAGCTTTCTTT.

In DNA, the CDR3 is TGTGCCAGCAGTACCCAGGGGATTTTCACTGAAGCTTTCTTT. Amino acid sequence: CASSTQGIFTEAFF. This rearrangement joins TRBV28 to TRBJ1-1; weak D call: TRBD1 (6 bases). Between the trimmed V and J ends, which lost 5 bases and 4 bases, there was a span of 14 bases. The CDR3 totals 14 residues. The germline V gene has CDR1 MDHEN and CDR2 SYDVKM.

This rearrangement joins TRBV28 to TRBJ1-2; 8 bases agree with TRBD1. This CDR3 region has 14 residues. The V gene end was trimmed by 6 bases and the J gene end by 2 bases; junction bases not matched to a gene: 5. Germline values: CDR1 MDHEN, CDR2 SYDVKM. This CDR3 reads CASRFRTGNYGYTF. The CDR3 nucleotides read TGTGCCAGCAGGTTTCGGACAGGGAACTATGGCTACACCTTC.

V is TRBV25-1 and J is TRBJ1-5; TRBD1 matches 8 bases. Germline V gene lookup returns CDR1 MGHDK and CDR2 SYGVNS. The CDR3 covers 15 residues. The junction had 7 bases not matched to a gene; V was cut back by 4 bases and J by 5 bases. The CDR3 bases are TGTGCCAGCAGTGTACAAACAGGGGGATATCAGCCCCAGCATTTT. This gives the protein CASSVQTGGYQPQHF.

This CDR3 reads CASRTNMNTEAFF. CDR3 DNA sequence: TGTGCCAGCAGGACAAATATGAACACTGAAGCTTTCTTT. The chain employs TRBV28 and TRBJ1-1; no clear D gene. Germline CDR1 MDHEN, CDR2 SYDVKM. This CDR3 comprises 13 residues. V dropped 6 bases and J dropped 0 bases, with 8 bases sitting between them.

The rearrangement joins TRBV5-6 to TRBJ1-1; D gene uncertain. This CDR3 is 13 amino acids long. Germline V gene lookup returns CDR1 SGHDT and CDR2 YYEEEE. V was cut by 4 bases and J by 5 bases, with 12 bases left in between. The CDR3 here is CASSPELETEAFF. CDR3 coding DNA: TGTGCCAGCAGCCCCGAATTGGAGACTGAAGCTTTCTTT.

This CDR3 reads CASSLTQQETQYF. DNA for the CDR3: TGTGCCAGCAGCTTAACCCAGCAAGAGACCCAGTACTTC. This chain links TRBV7-3 with TRBJ2-5; D is uncertain. Germline loops: CDR1 SGHTA, CDR2 FQGTGA. V lost 0 bases and J lost 2, with 4 bases in between. The CDR3 runs 13 residues.

In DNA, the CDR3 is TGTGCCAGCAGCCAAGAAGGAGTAGGGGGAGGGGCAACTAATGAAAAACTGTTTTTT. It encodes CASSQEGVGGGATNEKLFF. The chain employs TRBV4-2 and TRBJ1-4; a possible D gene is TRBD1 (6 bases). Trimming stripped 0 bases from V and 0 bases from J, with 17 bases between. Germline V CDR1 and CDR2: LGHNA, YNFKEQ. The CDR3 is made up of 19 amino acids.

The V call is TRBV6-6, the J call TRBJ1-5; D is ambiguous. Per germline, CDR1 MNHNY and CDR2 SVGAGI (reference sequence). The V end was cut by 2 bases, the J end by 3 bases, with 2 bases between. The length of the CDR3 is 12 residues. The CDR3 spells CASSYINQPQHF. In nucleotides, the CDR3 is TGTGCCAGCAGTTACATCAATCAGCCCCAGCATTTT.

The chain carries TRBV2 and TRBJ1-5, with 7 bases aligning to TRBD1. The CDR3 sequence is 15 residues long. Germline trimming cut 3 bases from V and 4 bases from J; bases unmatched to any gene: 6. CDR1 is SNHLY and CDR2 is FYNNEI in the germline V gene. The CDR3 protein is CASSEGTVGNQPQHF. CDR3 bases: TGTGCCAGCAGTGAGGGGACAGTTGGGAATCAGCCCCAGCATTTT.

The rearrangement uses TRBV6-5 and TRBJ1-2; D is perhaps TRBD1 (5 bases). The V gene's germline CDR1 is MNHEY and CDR2 SVGAGI. This CDR3 contains 12 residues. V was pared by 2 bases and J by 4 bases, with 5 bases between. The CDR3 is CASSYRGYGYTF. The CDR3 region has the DNA TGTGCCAGCAGTTACAGGGGCTATGGCTACACCTTC.